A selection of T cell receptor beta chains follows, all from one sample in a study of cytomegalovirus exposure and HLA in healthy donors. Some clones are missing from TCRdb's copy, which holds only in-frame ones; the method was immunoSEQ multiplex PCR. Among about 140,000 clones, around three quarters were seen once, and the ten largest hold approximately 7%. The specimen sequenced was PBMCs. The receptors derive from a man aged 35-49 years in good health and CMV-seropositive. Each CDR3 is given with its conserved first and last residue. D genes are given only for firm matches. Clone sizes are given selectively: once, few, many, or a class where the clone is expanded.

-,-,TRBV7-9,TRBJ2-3,CASSLDGSGSTDTQYF,TGTGCCAGCAGCTTAGATGGAAGCGGGAGCACAGATACGCAGTATTTT
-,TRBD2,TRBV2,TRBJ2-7,CASRNSGSHEQYF,TGTGCCAGCAGGAATAGCGGGAGTCACGAGCAGTACTTC
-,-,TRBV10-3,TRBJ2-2,CAISPRQGTNTGELFF,TGTGCCATCAGCCCTCGACAAGGCACGAACACCGGGGAGCTGTTTTTT
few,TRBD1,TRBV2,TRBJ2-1,CASNLQGYDVNEQFF,TGTGCCAGCAACCTACAGGGGTACGACGTAAATGAGCAGTTCTTC
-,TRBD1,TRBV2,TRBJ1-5,CASERNTGGRQPQHF,TGTGCCAGCGAGAGGAACACAGGGGGGCGGCAGCCCCAGCATTTT
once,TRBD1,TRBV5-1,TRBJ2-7,CASSSHRGSYEQYF,TGCGCCAGCAGCTCCCACAGGGGATCCTACGAGCAGTACTTC
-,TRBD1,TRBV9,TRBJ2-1,CASSPRDRGLYNEQFF,TGTGCCAGCAGCCCCAGGGACAGGGGGCTTTACAATGAGCAGTTCTTC
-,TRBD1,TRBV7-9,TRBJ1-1,CASSLGDRGWYTEAFF,TGTGCCAGCAGCTTAGGGGACAGGGGGTGGTACACTGAAGCTTTCTTT
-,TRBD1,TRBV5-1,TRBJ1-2,CASSRPGTGSEGYTF,TGCGCCAGCAGCCGTCCCGGGACAGGGTCGGAAGGCTACACCTTC
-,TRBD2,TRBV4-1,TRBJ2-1,CASSRTLAGGYNEQFF,TGCGCCAGCAGCCGAACTTTAGCGGGTGGCTACAATGAGCAGTTCTTC
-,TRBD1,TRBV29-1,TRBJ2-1,CSVVGQGALSYNEQFF,TGCAGCGTTGTAGGGCAGGGGGCCCTCTCCTACAATGAGCAGTTCTTC
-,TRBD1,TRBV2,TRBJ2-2,CASSGYRGNTGELFF,TGTGCCAGCAGTGGCTACAGGGGGAACACCGGGGAGCTGTTTTTT
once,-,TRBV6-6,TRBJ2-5,CASRGGRGLGQETQYF,TGTGCCAGCAGGGGGGGGCGGGGTTTAGGCCAAGAGACCCAGTACTTC
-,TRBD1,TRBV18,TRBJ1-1,CASSPTGAGGSEAFF,TGTGCCAGCTCACCGACAGGGGCGGGGGGGTCTGAAGCTTTCTTT
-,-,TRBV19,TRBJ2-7,CASSKAEGYEQYF,TGTGCCAGTAGTAAGGCAGAGGGCTACGAGCAGTACTTC
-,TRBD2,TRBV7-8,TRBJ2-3,CASSLRPASGTTTDTQYF,TGTGCCAGCAGCTTAAGACCAGCTAGCGGGACGACCACAGATACGCAGTATTTT
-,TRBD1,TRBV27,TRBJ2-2,CASRSTGGNTGELFF,TGTGCCAGCAGGTCAACAGGGGGTAACACCGGGGAGCTGTTTTTT
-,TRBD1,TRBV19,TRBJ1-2,CASSDQGVYGYTF,TGTGCCAGTAGTGACCAGGGGGTCTATGGCTACACCTTC
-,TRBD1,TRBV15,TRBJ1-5,CATSRDQGAGQPQHF,TGTGCCACCAGCAGAGATCAGGGGGCAGGTCAGCCCCAGCATTTT
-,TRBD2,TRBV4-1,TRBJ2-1,CASSQGLREGPLQIF,TGCGCCAGCAGCCAAGGTTTGCGGGAGGGCCCGCTTCAGATCTTC
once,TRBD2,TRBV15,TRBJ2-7,CATSRGLAGGSSYEQYF,TGTGCCACCAGCAGAGGGCTAGCGGGGGGGAGCTCCTACGAGCAGTACTTC
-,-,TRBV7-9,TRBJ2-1,CASSPTGSDNEQFF,TGTGCCAGCAGCCCTACAGGGTCCGACAATGAGCAGTTCTTC
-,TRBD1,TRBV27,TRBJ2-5,CASPGVRQGAGRGLETQYF,TGTGCCAGTCCAGGGGTAAGACAGGGGGCCGGCCGGGGGTTAGAGACCCAGTACTTC
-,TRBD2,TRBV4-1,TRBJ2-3,CASSQVQLAGTDTQYF,TGCGCCAGCAGCCAAGTTCAACTAGCGGGCACAGATACGCAGTATTTT
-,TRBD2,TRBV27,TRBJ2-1,CASSLTAGGPEQFF,TGTGCCAGCAGTTTAACAGCGGGAGGCCCAGAGCAGTTCTTC
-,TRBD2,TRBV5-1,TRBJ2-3,CASSGGSRTDTQYF,TGCGCCAGCAGTGGCGGGAGTAGGACAGATACGCAGTATTTT
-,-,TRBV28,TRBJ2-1,CASSFTPAYNEQFF,TGTGCCAGCAGTTTCACCCCGGCCTACAATGAGCAGTTCTTC
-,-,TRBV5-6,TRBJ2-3,CASFRRESPTDTQYF,TGTGCCAGCTTTAGACGGGAATCTCCCACAGATACGCAGTATTTT
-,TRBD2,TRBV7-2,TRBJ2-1,CASSRVAGEGNEQFF,TGTGCCAGCAGCCGGGTCGCGGGAGAGGGGAATGAGCAGTTCTTC
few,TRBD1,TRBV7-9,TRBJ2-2,CASSGDRGRTGELFF,TGTGCCAGCAGCGGGGACAGGGGCCGGACCGGGGAGCTGTTTTTT
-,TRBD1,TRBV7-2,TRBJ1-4,CASSLVGTGALNEKLFF,TGTGCCAGCAGCTTAGTTGGGACAGGCGCCCTTAATGAAAAACTGTTTTTT
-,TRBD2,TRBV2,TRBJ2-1,CASSEGTSRNEQFF,TGTGCCAGCAGTGAAGGGACTAGCAGGAATGAGCAGTTCTTC
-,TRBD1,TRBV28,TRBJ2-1,CASTPSGTGYNEQFF,TGTGCCAGCACCCCCTCGGGGACAGGTTACAATGAGCAGTTCTTC
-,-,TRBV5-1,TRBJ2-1,CASSPESEQFF,TGCGCCAGCAGCCCGGAGAGTGAGCAGTTCTTC
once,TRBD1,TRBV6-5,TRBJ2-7,CASSGTVNYEQYF,TGTGCCAGCAGCGGGACAGTGAACTACGAGCAGTACTTC
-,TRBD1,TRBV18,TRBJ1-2,CASSPGQVIGGYTF,TGTGCCAGCTCACCAGGACAGGTCATCGGTGGCTACACCTTC
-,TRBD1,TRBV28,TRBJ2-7,CAIRHRDSYEQYF,TGTGCCATCAGACACCGGGACAGCTACGAGCAGTACTTC
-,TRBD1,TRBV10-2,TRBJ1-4,CASSMAGTGNEKLFF,TGCGCCAGCAGTATGGCCGGGACAGGGAATGAAAAACTGTTTTTT
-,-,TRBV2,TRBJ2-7,CASSLLGYEQYF,TGTGCCAGCAGCCTACTAGGCTACGAGCAGTACTTC
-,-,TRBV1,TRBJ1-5,CTSSQGQEPNQPQHF,TGCACCAGCAGCCAAGGGCAGGAACCCAATCAGCCCCAGCATTTT
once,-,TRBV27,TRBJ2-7,CASSLSGLRQSTYEQYF,TGTGCCAGCAGTTTATCTGGACTTCGTCAATCGACCTACGAGCAGTACTTC
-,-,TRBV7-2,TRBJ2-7,CASSSGRWRNPSYEQYF,TGTGCCAGCAGCTCAGGGCGGTGGAGAAACCCCTCCTACGAGCAGTACTTC
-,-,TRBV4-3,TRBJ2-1,CASSQEVWSQQFF,TGCGCCAGCAGCCAAGAGGTTTGGAGTCAGCAGTTCTTC
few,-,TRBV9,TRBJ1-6,CASSVTRDNSPLHF,TGTGCCAGCAGCGTAACCAGGGATAATTCACCCCTCCACTTT
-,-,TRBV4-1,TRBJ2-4,CASSQPRAGLAKNIQYF,TGCGCCAGCAGCCAACCGCGGGCCGGCCTAGCCAAAAACATTCAGTACTTC
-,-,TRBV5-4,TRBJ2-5,CASSLIGVQETQYF,TGTGCCAGCAGCTTGATCGGGGTACAAGAGACCCAGTACTTC
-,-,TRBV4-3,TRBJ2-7,CASSQDGTGASSYEQYF,TGCGCCAGCAGCCAAGATGGAACAGGAGCCAGCTCCTACGAGCAGTACTTC
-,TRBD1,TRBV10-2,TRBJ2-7,CASSVIQGSSYEQYF,TGCGCCAGCAGTGTTATACAGGGGTCCTCCTACGAGCAGTACTTC
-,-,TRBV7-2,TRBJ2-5,CASSLAPLEETQYF,TGTGCCAGCAGCTTAGCCCCGTTGGAGGAGACCCAGTACTTC
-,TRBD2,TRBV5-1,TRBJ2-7,CASSNQAGEPSLEQYF,TGCGCCAGCAGCAATCAAGCGGGGGAACCTTCCCTCGAGCAGTACTTC
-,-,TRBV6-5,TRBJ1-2,CASSRGGTLNYGYTF,TGTGCCAGCAGTAGGGGAGGGACCTTAAACTATGGCTACACCTTC
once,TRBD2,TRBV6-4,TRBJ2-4,CASSDPLAGLSKNIQYF,TGTGCCAGCAGTGACCCTCTAGCGGGCCTTAGCAAAAACATTCAGTACTTC
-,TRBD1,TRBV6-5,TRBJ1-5,CASSWGQGSNQPQHF,TGTGCCAGCAGTTGGGGACAGGGTAGCAATCAGCCCCAGCATTTT
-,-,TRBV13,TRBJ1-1,CASSRDPTVMNTEAFF,TGTGCCAGCAGCCGGGATCCGACTGTGATGAACACTGAAGCTTTCTTT
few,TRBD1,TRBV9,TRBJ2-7,CASSADPGQGVHEQYF,TGTGCCAGCAGCGCAGATCCGGGACAGGGGGTACACGAGCAGTACTTC
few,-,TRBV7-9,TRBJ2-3,CASLGSQADTQYF,TGTGCCAGCCTAGGGAGCCAGGCAGATACGCAGTATTTT
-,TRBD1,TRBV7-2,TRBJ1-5,CASSSQGSGGQPQHF,TGTGCCAGCAGCTCACAGGGGTCGGGCGGTCAGCCCCAGCATTTT